This T cell receptor beta chain comes out of a study of control samples from healthy donors and cancer patients. Measured with immunoSEQ multiplex PCR; TCRdb has only the in-frame clones, and not every one. The sample contains 70,000 to 85,000 clones, 75% to 85% of which appear only once. Deletions cut 7 bases from V and 2 bases from J, with 11 bases between. The germline CDR1 and CDR2 sequences are SGHTA and FQGNSA. This CDR3 is 14 amino acids long. The clonotype was recovered from a man aged 60 to 75 with head and neck cancer. The source material was PBMCs. The V gene is TRBV7-2, the J gene TRBJ2-2; perhaps TRBD2 as D (6 bases). The CDR3 DNA reads TGTGCCAGCACTGCGGGGCCCAACACCGGGGAGCTGTTTTTT. Protein product: CASTAGPNTGELFF.